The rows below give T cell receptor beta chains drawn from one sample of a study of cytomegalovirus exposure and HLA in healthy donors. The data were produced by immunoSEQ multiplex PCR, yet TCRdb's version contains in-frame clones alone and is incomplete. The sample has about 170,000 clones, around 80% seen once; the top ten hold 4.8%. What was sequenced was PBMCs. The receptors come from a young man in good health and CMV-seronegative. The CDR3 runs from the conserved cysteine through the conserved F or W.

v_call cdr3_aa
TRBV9 CASSVGGDTEAFF
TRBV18 CASSPKYEGETQYF
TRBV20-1 CSARAEIRQYF
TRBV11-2 CASSLGLYEASQPQHF
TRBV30 CAWSVRGGTLNTEAFF
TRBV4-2 CASSLPSGGAGDTQYF
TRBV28 CASSWTGMGGTEAFF
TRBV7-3 CASSLVPGGTEAFF
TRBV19 CASSSFGTGVFGQPQHF
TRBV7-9 CASSIDNRGDEQYF
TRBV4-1 CASSQEIGTDYGYTF
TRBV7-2 CASSFRQGPYNEQFF
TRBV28 CASSFGPGQGFSNEKLFF
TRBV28 CASSGVTGGWANTEAFF
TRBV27 CASRRGGQGGVETQYF
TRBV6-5 CAWDAGQGAYEQYF
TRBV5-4 CASSSTTSSTDTQYF
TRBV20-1 CSWDRGGYTF
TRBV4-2 CASSQGTSDTDTQYF
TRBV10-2 CASRAGPKTQYF
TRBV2 CASRRTGVWETQYF
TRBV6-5 CASSYSRAGNTIYF
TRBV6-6 CASSPRTGGAGTEAFF
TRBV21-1 CASSGRLAGEYNEQFF
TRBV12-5 CASGLGRQPQETQYF
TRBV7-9 CASSLGTGTYNSPLHF
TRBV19 CASSSGTGVNQPQHF
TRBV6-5 CASSYSRGGWETQYF
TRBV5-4 CASWGDNEQFF
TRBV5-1 CASREGSLEGYTF
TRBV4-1 CASSPGTRDETQYF
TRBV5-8 CASSLVLLDRREKLFF
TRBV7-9 CASSLLAANTGELFF
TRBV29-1 CSVEDGQNYGYTF
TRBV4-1 CASWASGGVGELFF
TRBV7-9 CASSRSHGTVGLFDYGYTF
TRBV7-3 CASSSRQGYTGELFF
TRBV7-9 CASSFGGAEQYF
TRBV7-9 CASRERPNKRGTDTQYF
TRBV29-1 CSVEDRQGRRF
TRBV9 CASSSSGGRRDTQYF
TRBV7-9 CASSLQSRHTEAFF
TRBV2 CASRSGLAGATGELFF
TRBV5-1 CASSLGALGRGHYGYTF
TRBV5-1 CASSSGQGLDQPQHF
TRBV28 CASSLTRPGGVAYGYTF
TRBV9 CASSPSGPAYEQYF
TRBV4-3 CASSPGTQSHNEQFF
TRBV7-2 CASSLDRKSNYGYTF
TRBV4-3 CASSQVVGVQQFF
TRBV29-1 CSVEDPSGDYNEQFF
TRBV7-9 CASSLRDREDTQYF
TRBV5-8 CASSLGPMGVQPQHF
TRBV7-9 CASSLTGGNTEAFF
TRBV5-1 CASSFATGVMNTEAFF